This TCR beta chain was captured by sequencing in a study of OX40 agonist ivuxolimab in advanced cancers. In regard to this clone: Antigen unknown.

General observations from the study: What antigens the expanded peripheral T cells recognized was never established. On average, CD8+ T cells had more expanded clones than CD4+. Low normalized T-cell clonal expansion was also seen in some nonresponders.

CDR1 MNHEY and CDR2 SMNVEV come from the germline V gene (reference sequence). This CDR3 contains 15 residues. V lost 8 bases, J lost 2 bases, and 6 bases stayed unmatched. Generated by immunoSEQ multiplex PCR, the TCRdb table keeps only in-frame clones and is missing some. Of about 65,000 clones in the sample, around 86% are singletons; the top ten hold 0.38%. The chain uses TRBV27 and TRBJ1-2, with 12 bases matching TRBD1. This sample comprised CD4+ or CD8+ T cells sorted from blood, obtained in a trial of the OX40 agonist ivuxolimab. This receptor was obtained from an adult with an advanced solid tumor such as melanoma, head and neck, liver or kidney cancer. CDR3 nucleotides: TGTGCCAGCGCCGGGACAGGGGGCAGGAACTATGGCTACACCTTC. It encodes CASAGTGGRNYGYTF.